This TCR beta chain emerged from a study of blood T cell repertoires in COVID-19. For the study at large: Spain, Italy and the United States supplied samples that represented acute and convalescent COVID-19. T cells, B-cell-depleted T cells, or PBMCs supplied cDNA or gDNA.

The length of the CDR3 is 14 residues. V was trimmed by 4 bases and J by 7 bases, leaving 19 bases between them. The germline CDR1 and CDR2 sequences are SQVTM and ANQGSEA. Original data processing: Scientists estimated how many nucleated cells there were by amplifying reference gene primers. Repertoires were generated with immunoSEQ multiplex PCR, while TCRdb's copy carries only in-frame clones and drops some. D and trimming were read from the DNA, whereas the V and J calls and clone size are those reported in that table. This table has over 100,000 clones, just under 80% appearing once. Source material: peripheral blood. The source is a man in his fifties or sixties with active or convalescent COVID-19. This chain links TRBV29-1 with TRBJ1-1, with a possible D match to TRBD1 (5 bases). DNA for the CDR3: TGCAGCGTTGTTGGTCAGGGAATCGGCGGTGAAGCTTTCTTT. Its protein product is CSVVGQGIGGEAFF.